Described below is a single TCR beta chain sequence and its context. Antigen unknown. A multiplex PCR was run with 60 Vbeta primers and 13 Jbeta primers. Measured with immunoSEQ multiplex PCR; TCRdb has only the in-frame clones, and not every one. The repertoire has 200,000 to 250,000 clones, roughly four fifths of them found once; the top ten carry roughly 0.58%. This specimen belongs to a study of cytomegalovirus exposure and HLA in healthy donors. V lost 7 bases, J lost 11 bases, and 14 bases lay in between. The germline V gene encodes CDR1 LNHDA and CDR2 SQIVND (reference sequence). The CDR3 runs 11 residues. General study points: A later analysis reportedly found that, within productive TCRs, an Asian-associated ancestry cluster had fewer N-insertions than the mean observed across the roughly 700 donors. Previously analyzed data showed that most TCR beta V segments were productive at a frequency of about 87% or about 30%. Most TCR sequences were uncommon, yet certain public TCRs appeared in many donors. Presence/absence analyses rested on an assumption that sequencing depth was roughly uniform across donors.

This receptor was identified in a woman in her thirties or forties in good health and CMV-seronegative. The source material was PBMCs. The chain uses TRBV19 and TRBJ1-1; possibly TRBD1 for D (6 bases). CDR3 region: CASTSGALAFF. The CDR3 coding sequence is TGTGCCAGTACCTCAGGGGCCCTGGCTTTCTTT. The full variable domain, its missing parts supplied by reference TRBV19 and TRBJ1-1, is DGGITQSPKYLFRKEGQNVTLSCEQNLNHDAMYWYRQDPGQGLRLIYYSQIVNDFQKGDIAEGYSVSREKKESFPLTVTSAQKNPTAFYLCASTSGALAFFGQGTRLTVV.